These 2 T cell receptor beta chains came from one sample sequenced in a study of patients and donors after allogeneic stem cell transplantation. TCRdb reprocessed the RT-PCR reads via MiXCR and lists one record per CDR3 protein. The sample includes some 230,000 distinct CDR3 sequences, 13% to 15% seen only once; the top ten take roughly 10%. Sequenced input: blood, either unsorted or a sorted T cell fraction (not recorded which). These receptors all come from a human donor who was either an allogeneic HSCT recipient or a stem cell or donor lymphocyte infusion donor (not recorded which). It is not recorded whose cells these are; they may come from a transplant donor.

The table lists this clonotype with a few counts. CDR3 protein: CSARLGQGYNSPLHF. DNA of the CDR3: TGCAGTGCTAGATTGGGACAGGGTTATAATTCACCCCTCCACTTT. The V gene is TRBV20-1, the J gene TRBJ1-6, with TRBD1 identical over 9 bases. Unmatched junction bases numbered 3, after V lost 2 bases and J lost 4 bases. CDR1 and CDR2 (germline): DFQATT, SNEGSKA (reference sequence). The CDR3 extends over 15 amino acids.

V gene TRBV19 combines with J gene TRBJ2-7, with D possibly matching TRBD1 (5 bases). Germline V CDR1 and CDR2: LNHDA, SQIVND (reference sequence). CDR3 length: 14 amino acids. V was cut by 5 bases and J by 3 bases, with 14 bases left in between. The CDR3 coding sequence is TGTGCCAGTAGTCCAAGACAGACAAACTACGAGCAGTACTTC. Its translation: CASSPRQTNYEQYF.